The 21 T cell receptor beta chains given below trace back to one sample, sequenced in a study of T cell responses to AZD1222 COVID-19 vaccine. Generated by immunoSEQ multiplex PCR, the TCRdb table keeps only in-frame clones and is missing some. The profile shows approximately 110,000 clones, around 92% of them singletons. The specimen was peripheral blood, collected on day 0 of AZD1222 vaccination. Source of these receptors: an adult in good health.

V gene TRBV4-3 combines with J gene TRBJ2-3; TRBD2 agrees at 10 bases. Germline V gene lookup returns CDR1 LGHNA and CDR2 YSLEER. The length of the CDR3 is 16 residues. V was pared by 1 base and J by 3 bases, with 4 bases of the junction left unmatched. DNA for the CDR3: TGCGCCAGCAGCCAAGGCAGCGGGGGGGGAACAGATACGCAGTATTTT. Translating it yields CASSQGSGGGTDTQYF.

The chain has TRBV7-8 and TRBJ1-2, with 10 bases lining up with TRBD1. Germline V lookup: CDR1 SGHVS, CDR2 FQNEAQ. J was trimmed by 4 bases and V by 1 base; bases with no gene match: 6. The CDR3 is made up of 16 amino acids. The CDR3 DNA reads TGTGCCAGCAGCTTAGTCCCGGGGACAGGGGTCTATGGCTACACCTTC. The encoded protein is CASSLVPGTGVYGYTF.

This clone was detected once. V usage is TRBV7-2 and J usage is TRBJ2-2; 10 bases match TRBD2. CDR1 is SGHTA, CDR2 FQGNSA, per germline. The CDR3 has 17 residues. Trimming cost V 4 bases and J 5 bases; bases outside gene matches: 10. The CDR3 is CASSSKSGGARTGELFF. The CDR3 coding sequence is TGTGCCAGCAGCTCGAAGAGCGGGGGGGCTAGGACCGGGGAGCTGTTTTTT.

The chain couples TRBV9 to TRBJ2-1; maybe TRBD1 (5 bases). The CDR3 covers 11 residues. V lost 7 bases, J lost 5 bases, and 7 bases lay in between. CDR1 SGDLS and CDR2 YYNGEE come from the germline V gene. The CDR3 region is CASGADNEQFF. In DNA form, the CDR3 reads TGTGCCAGCGGGGCCGACAATGAGCAGTTCTTC.

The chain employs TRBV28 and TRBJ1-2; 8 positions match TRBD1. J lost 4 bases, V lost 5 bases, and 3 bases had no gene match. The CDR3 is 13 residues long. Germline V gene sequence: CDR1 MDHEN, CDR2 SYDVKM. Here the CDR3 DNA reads TGTGCCAGCAGTCTACAGGGGGTCTATGGCTACACCTTC. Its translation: CASSLQGVYGYTF.

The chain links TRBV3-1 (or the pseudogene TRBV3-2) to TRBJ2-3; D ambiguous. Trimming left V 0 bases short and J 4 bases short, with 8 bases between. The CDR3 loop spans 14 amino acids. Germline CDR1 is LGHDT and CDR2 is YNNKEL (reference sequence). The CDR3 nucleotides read TGTGCCAGCAGCCAAGAAGTGCCCTCAGATACGCAGTATTTT. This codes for CASSQEVPSDTQYF.

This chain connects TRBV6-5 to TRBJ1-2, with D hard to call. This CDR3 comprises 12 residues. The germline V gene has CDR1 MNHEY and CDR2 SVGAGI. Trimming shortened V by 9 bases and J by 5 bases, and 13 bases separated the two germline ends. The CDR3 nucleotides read TGTGCCAGTAGGGTCAGGCCTTATGGCTACACCTTC. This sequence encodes CASRVRPYGYTF.

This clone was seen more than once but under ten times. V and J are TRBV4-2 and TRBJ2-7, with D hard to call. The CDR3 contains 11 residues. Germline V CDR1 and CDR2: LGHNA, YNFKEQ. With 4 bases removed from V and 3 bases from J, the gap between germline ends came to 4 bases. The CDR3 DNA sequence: TGTGCCAGCAGCCTAGACTACGAGCAGTACTTC. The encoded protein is CASSLDYEQYF.

The CDR3 coding sequence is TGTGCCAGCAAAAGACAGGGGGAGACCCAGTACTTC. Amino acids: CASKRQGETQYF. The chain carries TRBV2 and TRBJ2-5; 8 positions agree with TRBD1. The germline gives CDR1 SNHLY, CDR2 FYNNEI. The length of the CDR3 is 12 residues. After removal of 7 bases from V and 5 bases from J, the junction contained 3 bases not matched to a gene.

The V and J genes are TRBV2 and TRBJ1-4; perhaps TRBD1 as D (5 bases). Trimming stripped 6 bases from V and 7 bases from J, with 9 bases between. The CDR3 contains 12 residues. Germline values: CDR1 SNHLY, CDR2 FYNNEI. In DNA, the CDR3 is TGTGCCAGCAGATGGGGGGGTGAAAAACTGTTTTTT. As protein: CASRWGGEKLFF. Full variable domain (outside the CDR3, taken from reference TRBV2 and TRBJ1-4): EPEVTQTPSHQVTQMGQEVILRCVPISNHLYFYWYRQILGQKVEFLVSFYNNEISEKSEIFDDQFSVERPDGSNFTLKIRSTKLEDSAMYFCASRWGGEKLFFGSGTQLSVL.

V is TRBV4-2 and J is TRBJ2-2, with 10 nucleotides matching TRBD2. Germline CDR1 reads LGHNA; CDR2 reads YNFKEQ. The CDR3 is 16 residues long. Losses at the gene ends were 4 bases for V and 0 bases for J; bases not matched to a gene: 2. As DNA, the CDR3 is TGTGCCAGCAGCCTCACTAGCGGGACGAACACCGGGGAGCTGTTTTTT. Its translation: CASSLTSGTNTGELFF.

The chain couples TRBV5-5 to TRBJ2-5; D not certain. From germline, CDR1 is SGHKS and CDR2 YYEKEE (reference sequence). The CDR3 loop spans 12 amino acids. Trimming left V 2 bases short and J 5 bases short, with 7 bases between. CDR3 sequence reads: CASSFSDETQYF. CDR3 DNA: TGTGCCAGCAGCTTCTCAGATGAGACCCAGTACTTC.

Written as DNA, the CDR3 is TGTGCCAGCAGCTCTCAGGATACGCAGTATTTT. Translating gives CASSSQDTQYF. J is TRBJ2-3 and V is TRBV7-6; D gene uncertain. V dropped 4 bases and J dropped 6 bases, with 5 bases sitting between them. Germline CDR1 SGHVS, CDR2 FNYEAQ. The CDR3 is made up of 11 amino acids.

CDR3: CATSSRGNRYEQYF. CDR3 DNA sequence: TGTGCCACCAGTTCGCGGGGAAATCGGTACGAGCAGTACTTC. This chain connects TRBV24-1 to TRBJ2-7, with a weak D call TRBD2 (6 bases). Germline-derived CDR1 and CDR2 are KGHDR and SFDVKD. This CDR3 is 14 amino acids long. The V gene lost 6 bases and the J gene lost 4 bases, with 15 bases spanning the gap.

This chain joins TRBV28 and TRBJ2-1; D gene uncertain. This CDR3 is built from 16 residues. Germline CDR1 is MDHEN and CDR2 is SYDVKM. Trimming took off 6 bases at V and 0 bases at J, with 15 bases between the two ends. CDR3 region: CASSPGGVGSYNEQFF. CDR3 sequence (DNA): TGTGCCAGCAGCCCGGGTGGGGTGGGCTCCTACAATGAGCAGTTCTTC.

CDR3 sequence: CASLGAGFDGYTF. The CDR3 nucleotides read TGTGCCAGCCTTGGGGCGGGTTTCGATGGCTACACCTTC. The rearrangement joins TRBV28 to TRBJ1-2, with D possibly being TRBD1 (5 bases). Germline assignment: CDR1 MDHEN and CDR2 SYDVKM. The V and J ends lost 8 bases and 6 bases respectively, with 16 bases between them. The CDR3 extends over 13 amino acids.

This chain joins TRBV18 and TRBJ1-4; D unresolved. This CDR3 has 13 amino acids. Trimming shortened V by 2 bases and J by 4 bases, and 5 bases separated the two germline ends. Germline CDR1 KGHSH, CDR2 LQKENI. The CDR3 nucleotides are TGTGCCAGCTCACCAGCGAGTAATGAAAAACTGTTTTTT. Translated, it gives CASSPASNEKLFF.

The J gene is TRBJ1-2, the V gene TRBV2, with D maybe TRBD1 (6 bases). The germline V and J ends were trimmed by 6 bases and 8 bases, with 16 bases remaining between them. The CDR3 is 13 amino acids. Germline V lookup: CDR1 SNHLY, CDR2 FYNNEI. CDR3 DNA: TGTGCCAGCAGAATAACAGGGTTGGGGGGCTACACCTTC. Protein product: CASRITGLGGYTF.

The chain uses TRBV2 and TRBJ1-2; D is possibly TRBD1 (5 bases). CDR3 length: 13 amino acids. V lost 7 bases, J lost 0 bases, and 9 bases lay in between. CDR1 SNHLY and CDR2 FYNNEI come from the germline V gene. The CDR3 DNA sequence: TGTGCCAGCACAGGGAGATCTAACTATGGCTACACCTTC. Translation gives CASTGRSNYGYTF.

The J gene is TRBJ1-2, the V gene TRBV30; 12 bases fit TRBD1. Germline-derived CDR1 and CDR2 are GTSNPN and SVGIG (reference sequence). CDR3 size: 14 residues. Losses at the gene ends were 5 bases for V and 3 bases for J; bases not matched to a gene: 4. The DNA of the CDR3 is TGTGCCTGGGGGGACAGGGGGCGATACTATGGCTACACCTTC. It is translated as CAWGDRGRYYGYTF.

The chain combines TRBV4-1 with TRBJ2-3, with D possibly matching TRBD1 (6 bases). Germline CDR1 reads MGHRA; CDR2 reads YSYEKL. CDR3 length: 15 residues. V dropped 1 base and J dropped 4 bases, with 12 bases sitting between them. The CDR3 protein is CASSQGHRDADTQYF. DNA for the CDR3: TGCGCCAGCAGCCAAGGCCACAGGGATGCAGATACGCAGTATTTT.